The TCR beta chain described here comes from a study of blood T cell dynamics during melanoma immunotherapy. DNA loading was fixed at roughly 360 ng for all bulk PBMC samples. Here immunoSEQ multiplex PCR was the method, and the copy in TCRdb shows in-frame clones only, minus some. The sample carries 15,000 to 20,000 clones, roughly 84% recorded once. Germline trimming cut 3 bases from V and 4 bases from J; bases unmatched to any gene: 5. CDR1 and CDR2 from the germline V gene are SGHTA and FQGNSA. This CDR3 spans 14 amino acids. Sample time point: pre-treatment baseline. The sequences come from blood, collected from a patient treated with checkpoint blockade. This TCR derives from a human donor with melanoma. The rearrangement uses TRBV7-2 and TRBJ2-7; 8 bases are a match to TRBD2. The CDR3: CASSFTSGSYEQYF. The CDR3 bases are TGTGCCAGCAGCTTCACCAGCGGGAGTTACGAGCAGTACTTC.